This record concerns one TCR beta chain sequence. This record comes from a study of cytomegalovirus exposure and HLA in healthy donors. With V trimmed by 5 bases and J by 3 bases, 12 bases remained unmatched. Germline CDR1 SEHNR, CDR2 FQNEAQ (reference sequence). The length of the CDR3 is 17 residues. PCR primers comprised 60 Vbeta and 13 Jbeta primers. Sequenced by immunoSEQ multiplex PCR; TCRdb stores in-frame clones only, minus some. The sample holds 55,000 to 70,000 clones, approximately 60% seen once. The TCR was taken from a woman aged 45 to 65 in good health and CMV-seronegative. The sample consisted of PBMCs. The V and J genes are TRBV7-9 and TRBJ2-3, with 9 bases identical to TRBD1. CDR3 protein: CASSPGRQGGETDTQYF. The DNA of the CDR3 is TGTGCCAGCAGCCCCGGTCGACAGGGGGGGGAAACAGATACGCAGTATTTT.